Listed below are T cell receptor beta chains from one sample, sequenced in a study of OX40 agonist ivuxolimab in advanced cancers. Only in-frame clones appear in the TCRdb table, and some are missing; sequencing was by immunoSEQ multiplex PCR. The data contain about 54,000 clones, just under 85% of them seen just once; the ten biggest clones take up 1.2%. The sample consisted of CD4+ or CD8+ T cells sorted from blood, taken in a trial of the OX40 agonist ivuxolimab. These TCRs come from an adult with an advanced solid tumor such as melanoma, head and neck, liver or kidney cancer. Both conserved end residues are part of each CDR3.

v_gene,j_gene,CDR3aa
TRBV20-1,TRBJ2-1,CSATVGNEQFF
TRBV2,TRBJ2-1,CASSVDRGARNEQFF
TRBV7-2,TRBJ2-2,CASSTAQSGELFF
TRBV5-5,TRBJ2-1,CASSLRTRSYNEQFF
TRBV7-2,TRBJ2-5,CASSLVGGGVQETQYF
TRBV28,TRBJ1-1,CASSPYRDGNTEAFF
TRBV28,TRBJ2-7,CASSFSPGLAAEQYF
TRBV10-3,TRBJ1-1,CAISVGQMNTEAFF
TRBV28,TRBJ1-1,CASSSDSLNTEAFF
TRBV14,TRBJ2-7,CASRGSGAGEQYF
TRBV28,TRBJ1-5,CASSLVIPSNQPQHF
TRBV5-1,TRBJ2-5,CASSGWASGTKETQYF
TRBV30,TRBJ1-2,CAWSRDRGRDGYTF
TRBV5-1,TRBJ2-5,CASSAGTSKETQYF
TRBV11-3,TRBJ1-1,CASSLGRGSTEAFF
TRBV5-4,TRBJ1-1,CASSFGYTNTEAFF
TRBV11-2,TRBJ2-3,CASSLQGGRATDTQYF
TRBV19,TRBJ2-4,CASIEKAKNIQYF
TRBV28,TRBJ1-2,CASSRPGQIGYTF
TRBV19,TRBJ2-6,CASTTQSGANVLTF
TRBV18,TRBJ1-5,CASSPGDKAPQHF
TRBV19,TRBJ2-7,CASSIAQSSYEQYF
TRBV7-9,TRBJ2-5,CASSLLGGGETQYF
TRBV29-1,TRBJ2-3,CSVGTSGRVPADTQYF
TRBV9,TRBJ2-3,CASSVRGQSTDTQYF
TRBV27,TRBJ1-5,CASSTTAGTNQPQHF
TRBV5-1,TRBJ2-7,CASSTGGRNIYEQYF
TRBV9,TRBJ1-5,CASSVAPVAGIQPQHF
TRBV19,TRBJ2-1,CASSITGSSYNEQFF
TRBV7-2,TRBJ2-1,CASSTRQGDYNEQFF
TRBV28,TRBJ1-1,CASSRTSEAFF
TRBV7-9,TRBJ2-1,CASSSQGLVRSEQFF
TRBV7-2,TRBJ2-7,CASSLYNLGTYEQYF
TRBV5-1,TRBJ2-1,CASSLYIRGDNEQFF
TRBV11-2,TRBJ1-2,CASSLGGTGGDYGYTF
TRBV19,TRBJ2-5,CASLGLAGGLETQYF
TRBV4-1,TRBJ1-1,CASSPQAGTEAFF
TRBV11-3,TRBJ2-3,CASSLRGVTDTQYF
TRBV4-1,TRBJ2-1,CASSQLSTAGDFAWQFF
TRBV7-8,TRBJ2-7,CASSLRQSYEQYF
TRBV15,TRBJ2-1,CATRSGTATKFTSYNEQFF
TRBV10-3,TRBJ2-1,CAISDMIVPSSASYNEQFF
TRBV7-7,TRBJ2-1,CASSAPGAHEQFF
TRBV9,TRBJ1-1,CASSVKRGTEAFF
TRBV11-2,TRBJ2-5,CASSLPTGGWETQYF
TRBV9,TRBJ1-2,CASSVETGFYGYTF
TRBV7-2,TRBJ2-3,CASSLASGSTDTQYF
TRBV19,TRBJ1-1,CASSISNMNTEAFF
TRBV29-1,TRBJ2-7,CSVGQRVGTYEQYF
TRBV7-2,TRBJ2-7,CASSAGPAYEQYF
TRBV2,TRBJ2-4,CASKGQGANIQYF